The next 17 T cell receptor beta chains were all read from a single sample in a study of blood T cell repertoires in COVID-19 (dated by TCRdb to 2020 to 2022). The method was the immunoSEQ multiplex PCR assay. TCRdb took this table from immuneACCESS and kept in-frame rearrangements with V and J called. Such tables lack part of the clones; where checked against another copy, unresolved V genes explain under half of the gap, and the rest is unexplained. The sample table holds 230,000 or so clones, of which 80% to 90% were seen once. The ten largest clones take up approximately 20% of the sample. The sequenced sample was peripheral blood. These receptors were obtained from a man aged 25-45 years with active or convalescent COVID-19.

This chain connects TRBV19 to TRBJ1-3; D unclear. Trimming pared 3 bases from V and 2 bases from J, leaving 5 bases between. CDR3 size: 13 residues. The V gene's germline CDR1 is LNHDA and CDR2 SQIVND (reference sequence). CDR3 loop: CASSMRPGNTIYF. In DNA, the CDR3 is TGTGCCAGTAGTATGCGTCCTGGAAACACCATATATTTT.

This chain uses TRBV2 with TRBJ2-6, with 10 bases fitting TRBD1. The CDR3 contains 16 residues. From germline, CDR1 is SNHLY and CDR2 FYNNEI. V trimming: 6 bases; J trimming: 2 bases; junction bases outside the gene matches: 4. CDR3: CASRRTGGAGANVLTF. Here the CDR3 DNA reads TGTGCCAGCAGGAGGACAGGGGGGGCTGGGGCCAACGTCCTGACTTTC.

The V gene is TRBV28, the J gene TRBJ1-1; 7 bases align to TRBD1. This CDR3 is 14 amino acids long. Trimming at V came to 6 bases and at J to 0 bases, leaving 4 bases not matched to a gene. Germline V CDR1 and CDR2: MDHEN, SYDVKM. The CDR3 reads CASRTGQLNTEAFF. CDR3 DNA sequence: TGTGCCAGCAGAACGGGACAGCTGAACACTGAAGCTTTCTTT.

This chain uses TRBV28 with TRBJ2-6; tentatively, D is TRBD1 (6 bases). There are 16 residues in the CDR3. The V gene's germline CDR1 is MDHEN and CDR2 SYDVKM. V shed 6 bases and J shed 1 base, with 13 bases lying between them. The CDR3 sequence is CASRTWTVSGANVLTF. DNA for the CDR3: TGTGCCAGCAGGACCTGGACAGTTTCTGGGGCCAACGTCCTGACTTTC.

The gene calls are TRBV4-1 and TRBJ1-1; D may be TRBD1 (5 bases). Trimming took off 0 bases at V and 10 bases at J, with 15 bases between the two ends. The CDR3 runs 14 residues. CDR1 is MGHRA, CDR2 YSYEKL, per germline. The DNA for the CDR3 is TGCGCCAGCAGCCAAGAAAGGGGTGGATTCCCAGCTTTCTTT. This encodes CASSQERGGFPAFF.

The chain employs TRBV4-2 and TRBJ2-7; possible D gene TRBD1, 5 bases. The CDR3 has 15 amino acids. Trimming removed 1 base at V and 3 bases at J, with 13 bases between. Looked up from germline, CDR1 is LGHNA and CDR2 is YNFKEQ. CDR3 amino acids: CASSQGTTEIYEQYF. The CDR3, as DNA: TGTGCCAGCAGCCAAGGGACAACCGAGATCTACGAGCAGTACTTC.

The chain uses TRBV28 and TRBJ1-6; D gene ambiguous. Germline-derived CDR1 and CDR2 are MDHEN and SYDVKM. This CDR3 contains 16 residues. V was shortened by 3 bases and J by 0 bases, with 9 bases between the two germline ends. The CDR3 DNA sequence: TGTGCCAGCAGTTTCGGGGTTAGCTCCTATAATTCACCCCTCCACTTT. This gives the protein CASSFGVSSYNSPLHF.

The V call is TRBV3-1 (or the pseudogene TRBV3-2), the J call TRBJ1-5; D remains ambiguous. V shed 1 base and J shed 1 base, with 5 bases lying between them. Germline lookup yields CDR1 LGHDT and CDR2 YNNKEL (reference sequence). The CDR3 loop spans 14 amino acids. CDR3 in DNA: TGTGCCAGCAGCCAAGTAGAGAGCAATCAGCCCCAGCATTTT. It encodes CASSQVESNQPQHF.

The chain joins TRBV27 to TRBJ2-7; TRBD2 matches 10 bases. After removal of 8 bases from V and 1 base from J, the junction contained 5 bases not matched to a gene. The CDR3 is 14 residues long. CDR1 and CDR2 from the germline V gene are MNHEY and SMNVEV (reference sequence). The CDR3 bases are TGTGCCAGCGGATGGACTAGCGGATCCTACGAGCAGTACTTC. This translates into CASGWTSGSYEQYF.

The genes are TRBV6-5 and TRBJ1-1, with TRBD1 identical over 9 bases. The CDR3 spans 15 residues. Germline V gene sequence: CDR1 MNHEY, CDR2 SVGAGI. V lost 6 bases and J lost 8; bases outside the gene matches: 13. The CDR3: CASRSLGQGRREAFF. In DNA form, the CDR3 reads TGTGCCAGCAGATCCCTAGGACAGGGGAGACGAGAAGCTTTCTTT.

This sequence joins TRBV4-2 and TRBJ2-7, with D unclear. The V gene lost 0 bases and the J gene lost 3 bases, with 9 bases spanning the gap. Germline loops: CDR1 LGHNA, CDR2 YNFKEQ. The CDR3 is 14 amino acids. Here the CDR3 DNA reads TGTGCCAGCAGCCAAGACTTCGGTAACTACGAGCAGTACTTC. Amino acid sequence: CASSQDFGNYEQYF.

The chain joins TRBV4-1 to TRBJ2-7; D perhaps matches TRBD2 (5 bases). The V end was cut by 5 bases, the J end by 0 bases, with 11 bases between. Germline V lookup: CDR1 MGHRA, CDR2 YSYEKL. The CDR3 covers 14 residues. CDR3 loop: CASSVLGSSYEQYF. The CDR3 region has the DNA TGCGCCAGCAGCGTCTTGGGGAGCTCCTACGAGCAGTACTTC.

Only one count was recorded for this clone. This rearrangement joins TRBV19 to TRBJ2-2, with 7 bases lining up with TRBD1. The trim removed 8 bases at V and 6 bases at J, leaving 12 bases unmatched. Germline V lookup: CDR1 LNHDA, CDR2 SQIVND (reference sequence). The CDR3 has 15 amino acids. Here the CDR3 reads CASQIGAGGSGELFF. The CDR3 DNA reads TGTGCCAGTCAAATTGGGGCAGGGGGATCCGGGGAGCTGTTTTTT.

This clone has just one count. The chain employs TRBV5-1 and TRBJ1-5; D is unclear. This CDR3 has 14 amino acids. V was pared by 0 bases and J by 0 bases, with 4 bases between. Germline V lookup: CDR1 SGHRS, CDR2 YFSETQ. The CDR3 loop is CASSLGNSNQPQHF. The CDR3 DNA reads as TGCGCCAGCAGCTTGGGTAATAGCAATCAGCCCCAGCATTTT.

The J gene is TRBJ2-7, the V gene TRBV2, with TRBD2 as a possible D gene (6 bases). The V gene's germline CDR1 is SNHLY and CDR2 FYNNEI. This CDR3 is 14 amino acids long. V lost 5 bases and J 1 base, leaving 12 bases between the germline ends. The CDR3 DNA follows: TGTGCCAGCAGTCTCCGGGACTCTTCCTACGAGCAGTACTTC. Protein product: CASSLRDSSYEQYF.

The genes are TRBV25-1 and TRBJ1-5; tentative D call: TRBD1 (6 bases). The CDR3 totals 16 residues. The V end lost 4 bases, the J end lost 0 bases, and 13 bases lay between the germline ends. Per germline, CDR1 MGHDK and CDR2 SYGVNS. The CDR3 is CASSGNRVGSNQPQHF. CDR3 nucleotides: TGTGCCAGCAGTGGAAACAGGGTTGGTAGCAATCAGCCCCAGCATTTT.

The gene calls are TRBV5-8 and TRBJ1-4; D uncertain. Germline values: CDR1 SGHTS, CDR2 YDEGEE. The CDR3 has 16 amino acids. The germline V and J ends were trimmed by 4 bases and 2 bases, with 15 bases remaining between them. The CDR3 region is CASSRRRGTTNEKLFF. CDR3 DNA: TGTGCCAGCAGCCGGCGGCGGGGAACGACTAATGAAAAACTGTTTTTT.